This record concerns one T cell receptor (beta chain) sequence. There is no known antigen for this receptor. Per-base qualities were not stored, and no clone one base away is much larger. Each PCR received spiked-in synthetic TCR analog templates so that absolute template abundance could be estimated from read counts. The immunoSEQ assay was used to amplify TCRbeta CDR3 regions from genomic DNA with bias-controlled V and J gene primers. Rearranged TCRbeta segments were sequenced at approximately 20X coverage. The study's own analysis went as follows. Clustering was used to correct sequencing errors, and CDR3s were annotated against IMGT to assign V, D and J genes. Downstream analyses used only productive TCRbeta rearrangements and left out out-of-frame or stop-codon sequences. Clonality was calculated as one minus the Shannon entropy normalized by the log of the number of unique productive sequences. Fisher's exact test with Benjamini-Hochberg correction, at a threshold of adjusted p below 0.01, was used to find clones that differed between time points or between blood and tumor. Imported from immuneACCESS, the table was reduced by TCRdb to in-frame sequences with V and J called. These copies leave out some clones; in studies compared against another copy, an unresolved V gene accounts for under half, and the cause of the remainder is not known. The DNA gave D and trimming, while V, J and clone size come from that table. For this sample the table gives over 35,000 clones, of which approximately 90% were detected only once. The top ten hold around 11% of the sample.

The trim is 5 bases for V and 7 bases for J, with a gap of 13 bases between the germline ends. The CDR3 covers 13 residues, taking in both the cysteine and the phenylalanine. Just the 39-base CDR3 DNA is kept, in frame starting at base 1. From the germline V gene, CDR1 is SGHRS and CDR2 is YFSETQ. This record comes from a study of PD-L1 blockade in urothelial cancer (dated by TCRdb to 2017 to 2019). As for the study more broadly: Every patient began therapy at some point between 2013 and 2015 and was given atezolizumab 1,200 mg intravenously every 3 weeks. About 85% of the 29 patients were males with bladder-origin urothelial cancer, and about 65% of the roughly 30 reported a prior smoking history. An ECOG performance status of 0 or 1 was recorded for the patients, and 0 to 3 prior chemotherapy regimens had been received by the patients. Blood samples were analyzed at two time points: 3 weeks after treatment start (second dose) and 6 weeks after treatment start. Blood samples yielded a median of roughly 140,000 T cells and some 80,000 unique TCRs, with median clonality roughly 0.082. Somatic, immune and clinical correlates of response to PD-L1 blockade with atezolizumab in urothelial cancer were the focus of an exploratory multi-omic analysis. TCR sequencing covered pretreatment tumor samples and matched, serially collected peripheral blood taken before and after atezolizumab treatment. Durable clinical benefit was defined as progression-free survival longer than 6 months, and TCR features were also tested against progression-free and overall survival. Whole exome sequencing and RNA sequencing of pretreatment tumors were performed alongside TCR sequencing in the same patients. Durable clinical benefit was achieved by nine patients but not by the remaining 20. Pretreatment blood TCR-seq was available for about 30 patients, at least one posttreatment blood collection was obtained for about 24 patients, and tumor TCR-seq was available for about 24 patients. The research as a whole found: A pretreatment peripheral blood TCR clonality below the median was linked to improved progression-free and overall survival. Greater expansion of tumor-associated TCR clones in peripheral blood 3 weeks after the start of treatment was observed in patients with durable benefit (n of about 24, p = 0.022). Small sample size (n ≈ 30) and many exploratory analyses mean the results are intended to be hypothesis-generating.

Sample time point, as interpreted from the label and publication: pretreatment peripheral blood. A total of roughly 30 patients with locally advanced or metastatic urothelial carcinoma, treated at Memorial Sloan Kettering on a trial protocol, made up the cohort. Peripheral blood mononuclear cells were collected pretreatment and during treatment, at between 1 and 8 total time points per patient. The Qiagen DNeasy Blood extraction kit was used to purify genomic DNA from total PBMCs and tumor samples. PBMCs were collected pretreatment and during treatment, and were isolated and stored as previously described.

The receptor was isolated from an older woman with urothelial cancer. The sequence links TRBV5-1 to TRBJ2-1; no D gene call is confident. Here the sequenced sample was PBMCs, taken around atezolizumab (anti-PD-L1) treatment. This receptor has the CDR3 CASRLVVVNEQFF. The DNA is TGCGCCAGCAGACTGGTGGTCGTAAATGAGCAGTTCTTC.